The 31 T cell receptor beta chains listed next were all sequenced from one sample in a study of blood T cell repertoires in COVID-19. Produced via immunoSEQ multiplex PCR; TCRdb's table is partial and in-frame only. The sample holds fewer than 350,000 clones; around 85% are singletons and the top ten take approximately 12%. The specimen sequenced was peripheral blood. The receptors were sampled from a woman in her twenties or thirties with COVID-19, enrolled during active disease.

This clone was picked up one time. The chain uses TRBV5-6 and TRBJ2-1; 10 bases are a match to TRBD1. The junction had 10 bases not matched to a gene; V was cut back by 4 bases and J by 9 bases. The germline CDR1 and CDR2 sequences are SGHDT and YYEEEE. This CDR3 is built from 15 residues. The CDR3 region has the DNA TGTGCCAGCAGCCGGGGACAGGGGCTGATGGGTGAGCAGTTCTTC. Amino acids: CASSRGQGLMGEQFF.

The chain joins TRBV11-2 to TRBJ1-3; 7 bases are shared with TRBD1. Germline lookup yields CDR1 SGHAT and CDR2 FQNNGV. Trimming took 6 bases from V and 0 from J; bases not matched to a gene: 5. The CDR3 has 15 amino acids. This chain's CDR3 is CASRRQGSSGNTIYF. In DNA, the CDR3 is TGTGCCAGCAGAAGACAGGGAAGCTCTGGAAACACCATATATTTT.

The CDR3 loop is CASSQDLRGGRWETQYF. The CDR3 coding sequence is TGCGCCAGCAGCCAAGATCTGCGGGGGGGCCGTTGGGAGACCCAGTACTTC. The rearrangement links TRBV4-1 to TRBJ2-5, with 9 bases lining up with TRBD2. The CDR3 covers 17 residues. Per the germline V gene, CDR1 is MGHRA and CDR2 is YSYEKL. Trimming removed 0 bases from V and 5 bases from J; junction bases left unmatched: 10.

The chain employs TRBV6-5 and TRBJ2-5; 8 positions agree with TRBD2. Trimming at V came to 9 bases and at J to 5 bases, leaving 8 bases not matched to a gene. This CDR3 region has 13 residues. CDR1 MNHEY and CDR2 SVGAGI come from the germline V gene. This chain's CDR3 is CASNRGGSETQYF. The CDR3 DNA follows: TGTGCCAGTAACCGGGGGGGCTCTGAGACCCAGTACTTC.

The CDR3: CASSLGVGRQETQYF. The CDR3 coding sequence is TGTGCCAGCAGCTTGGGTGTAGGCAGGCAAGAGACCCAGTACTTC. The chain uses TRBV13 and TRBJ2-5; D uncertain. In germline, CDR1 is PRHDT, CDR2 FYEKMQ (reference sequence). The CDR3 runs to 15 residues. Trimming removed 3 bases from V and 2 bases from J, with 13 bases in between.

The chain joins TRBV7-9 to TRBJ2-7; possibly TRBD2 for D (6 bases). The CDR3 covers 12 residues. V dropped 4 bases and J dropped 6 bases, with 10 bases sitting between them. Germline V gives CDR1 SEHNR, CDR2 FQNEAQ (reference sequence). CDR3 sequence (DNA): TGTGCCAGCAGCTCGACTAGGCGCGAGCAGTACTTC. It is translated as CASSSTRREQYF.

This rearrangement joins TRBV30 to TRBJ1-1; D call uncertain. The CDR3 has 12 amino acids. The germline CDR1 and CDR2 sequences are GTSNPN and SVGIG (reference sequence). V lost 1 base, J lost 3 bases, and 6 bases lay in between. Here the CDR3 reads CAWSAQYTEAFF. DNA for the CDR3: TGTGCCTGGAGTGCCCAATACACTGAAGCTTTCTTT.

The CDR3 protein is CASSLAGGLGNSPLHF. CDR3 in DNA: TGTGCCAGCAGCTTAGCGGGGGGGCTAGGGAATTCACCCCTCCACTTT. The chain has TRBV7-9 and TRBJ1-6; a possible D gene is TRBD1 (6 bases). CDR3 length equals 16 residues. Between the trimmed V and J ends, which lost 0 bases and 7 bases, there was a span of 13 bases. Germline assignment: CDR1 SEHNR and CDR2 FQNEAQ (reference sequence).

The chain recombines TRBV10-3 with TRBJ2-7; D unresolved. Trimming removed 6 bases at V and 0 bases at J, with 12 bases between. Germline V gene lookup returns CDR1 ENHRY and CDR2 SYGVKD. CDR3 size: 14 residues. The DNA of the CDR3 is TGTGCCATCAGCATCGACTCCGGCTCCTACGAGCAGTACTTC. Its translation: CAISIDSGSYEQYF.

The chain carries TRBV3-1 (or the pseudogene TRBV3-2) and TRBJ2-3, with 8 bases aligning to TRBD1. Germline V CDR1 and CDR2: LGHDT, YNNKEL (reference sequence). The CDR3 runs to 14 residues. V gave up 4 bases and J gave up 4 bases; unmatched junction bases: 4. The chain's CDR3 is CASSRQGLADTQYF. CDR3 bases: TGTGCCAGCAGCCGACAGGGGTTGGCAGATACGCAGTATTTT.

The rearrangement uses TRBV7-7 and TRBJ1-1; TRBD1 matches at 8 bases. This CDR3 contains 16 residues. V gave up 5 bases and J gave up 6 bases; unmatched junction bases: 14. Germline V lookup: CDR1 SSHAT, CDR2 FNYEAQ (reference sequence). DNA for the CDR3: TGTGCCAGCAGCATGAACCAGGACAGGGTATTTTCTGAAGCTTTCTTT. Encoded protein: CASSMNQDRVFSEAFF.

The chain employs TRBV11-3 and TRBJ2-1, with 7 bases fitting TRBD1. This CDR3 contains 11 residues. Germline trimming cut 5 bases from V and 13 bases from J; bases unmatched to any gene: 5. Germline CDR1 reads SGHNT; CDR2 reads YENEEA. The CDR3 sequence is CASSTGVVQFF. CDR3 in DNA: TGTGCCAGCAGCACAGGGGTGGTACAGTTCTTC.

J is TRBJ2-3 and V is TRBV3-1 (or the pseudogene TRBV3-2); D possibly corresponds to TRBD1 (7 bases). With 6 bases removed from V and 2 bases from J, the gap between germline ends came to 12 bases. This CDR3 is built from 14 residues. Germline V gene lookup returns CDR1 LGHDT and CDR2 YNNKEL (reference sequence). The CDR3 bases are TGTGCCAGCAGGCCAGGGGGGTCCACAGATACGCAGTATTTT. It translates to CASRPGGSTDTQYF.

The chain couples TRBV7-2 to TRBJ1-1, with TRBD1 matching over 9 bases. Germline trimming cut 5 bases from V and 1 base from J; bases unmatched to any gene: 5. The germline CDR1 and CDR2 sequences are SGHTA and FQGNSA. The CDR3 covers 15 residues. The CDR3 loop is CASSEGQGRNTEAFF. CDR3 nucleotides: TGTGCCAGCAGCGAAGGACAGGGGAGGAACACTGAAGCTTTCTTT.

The gene calls are TRBV2 and TRBJ1-5, with D possibly being TRBD1 (5 bases). This CDR3 spans 14 amino acids. V was clipped by 8 bases and J by 0 bases, with 11 bases between them. Looked up from germline, CDR1 is SNHLY and CDR2 is FYNNEI. For the CDR3, the DNA is TGTGCCAGCTGGGGGGATCTTAGCAATCAGCCCCAGCATTTT. Translating gives CASWGDLSNQPQHF.

The chain uses TRBV5-1 and TRBJ2-7, with 7 bases matching TRBD1. CDR3 length: 15 amino acids. Trimming cost V 4 bases and J 1 base; bases outside gene matches: 8. Germline lookup yields CDR1 SGHRS and CDR2 YFSETQ. The CDR3 sequence is CASSHRQGFSYEQYF. CDR3 bases: TGCGCCAGCAGCCATCGACAGGGCTTTTCCTACGAGCAGTACTTC.

CDR3 nucleotide sequence: TGCGCCAGCAGCTTGGTACCCAACAGGGGACCTATGAACACTGAAGCTTTCTTT. Translating it yields CASSLVPNRGPMNTEAFF. V usage is TRBV5-1 and J usage is TRBJ1-1; 7 nucleotides line up with TRBD1. The CDR3 totals 18 residues. Germline assignment: CDR1 SGHRS and CDR2 YFSETQ. Trimming at V came to 0 bases and at J to 0 bases, leaving 11 bases not matched to a gene. The full variable domain, with the rest looked up from reference TRBV5-1 and TRBJ1-1, is KAGVTQTPRYLIKTRGQQVTLSCSPISGHRSVSWYQQTPGQGLQFLFEYFSETQRNKGNFPGRFSGRQFSNSRSEMNVSTLELGDSALYLCASSLVPNRGPMNTEAFFGQGTRLTVV.

This clone showed up just a few times. The V gene is TRBV19, the J gene TRBJ2-7; 9 positions agree with TRBD1. Germline V gives CDR1 LNHDA, CDR2 SQIVND (reference sequence). With V trimmed by 4 bases and J by 5 bases, 15 bases remained unmatched. The CDR3 consists of 17 residues. CDR3 sequence reads: CASSKEGHTGGRNEQYF. In nucleotides, the CDR3 is TGTGCCAGTAGTAAAGAGGGCCATACAGGGGGCCGAAACGAGCAGTACTTC.

The chain recombines TRBV4-2 with TRBJ2-7; TRBD2 agrees at 13 bases. Unmatched junction bases numbered 7, after V lost 5 bases and J lost 0 bases. Germline CDR1 is LGHNA and CDR2 is YNFKEQ. The CDR3 is made up of 17 amino acids. The CDR3 is CASSAKGLAGVSYEQYF. The CDR3 region has the DNA TGTGCCAGCAGCGCAAAAGGACTAGCGGGGGTCTCCTACGAGCAGTACTTC.

The genes are TRBV19 and TRBJ1-1, with TRBD1 matching over 8 bases. With V trimmed by 3 bases and J by 7 bases, 16 bases remained unmatched. The CDR3 runs to 17 residues. Per the germline V gene, CDR1 is LNHDA and CDR2 is SQIVND (reference sequence). In DNA, the CDR3 is TGTGCCAGTAGTATCAACCAGGGGGCCTTCGAAAAGGGTGAAGCTTTCTTT. Protein sequence: CASSINQGAFEKGEAFF.

CDR3 region: CASSLDRFQPQHF. The CDR3 DNA follows: TGTGCCAGCAGCTTAGATCGGTTTCAGCCCCAGCATTTT. This sequence joins TRBV11-2 and TRBJ1-5; D not certain. Per the germline V gene, CDR1 is SGHAT and CDR2 is FQNNGV. There are 13 residues in the CDR3. V lost 0 bases and J lost 6, with 6 bases in between.

CDR3 residues: CASSLALYAGNGYTF. The CDR3 region has the DNA TGTGCCAGCAGCTTAGCGCTTTACGCAGGGAATGGCTACACCTTC. The chain recombines TRBV7-2 with TRBJ1-2; weak D call: TRBD1 (5 bases). V was pared by 0 bases and J by 6 bases, with 14 bases between. The CDR3 has 15 residues. CDR1 SGHTA and CDR2 FQGNSA come from the germline V gene. Variable domain in full (rest from reference TRBV7-2 and TRBJ1-2): GAGVSQSPSNKVTEKGKDVELRCDPISGHTALYWYRQSLGQGLEFLIYFQGNSAPDKSGLPSDRFSAERTGGSVSTLTIQRTQQEDSAVYLCASSLALYAGNGYTFGSGTRLTVV.

J is TRBJ1-1 and V is TRBV6-5; D may be TRBD1 (6 bases). The CDR3 length is 15 residues. The ends were cut back, 5 bases at V and 0 bases at J, with 13 bases in the middle. Per germline, CDR1 MNHEY and CDR2 SVGAGI. CDR3: CASSHGQSMNTEAFF. CDR3 bases: TGTGCCAGCAGTCACGGACAGTCCATGAACACTGAAGCTTTCTTT.

This chain links TRBV19 with TRBJ1-2; D call uncertain. The V end was cut by 5 bases, the J end by 6 bases, with 22 bases between. This CDR3 comprises 16 residues. Looked up from germline, CDR1 is LNHDA and CDR2 is SQIVND (reference sequence). CDR3 amino acids: CASSSEERVLLDGYTF. The CDR3, as DNA: TGTGCCAGTAGTTCAGAGGAGCGGGTGCTACTAGATGGCTACACCTTC.

The chain has TRBV19 and TRBJ1-2; tentative D call: TRBD1 (6 bases). The CDR3 runs to 13 residues. Looked up from germline, CDR1 is LNHDA and CDR2 is SQIVND (reference sequence). The V end was cut by 6 bases, the J end by 7 bases, with 15 bases between. The CDR3 is CASRKSTGLGYTF. As DNA, the CDR3 is TGTGCCAGTAGGAAGTCTACAGGGCTTGGCTACACCTTC.

V gene TRBV7-9 combines with J gene TRBJ2-3; TRBD2 matches at 8 bases. The germline gives CDR1 SEHNR, CDR2 FQNEAQ (reference sequence). CDR3 length equals 17 residues. Trimming at V came to 5 bases and at J to 6 bases, leaving 16 bases not matched to a gene. In DNA form, the CDR3 reads TGTGCCAGCAGCCCGGGGGGGGAGGAACAAGCAAGGGATACGCAGTATTTT. Protein sequence: CASSPGGEEQARDTQYF.

The rearrangement links TRBV5-6 to TRBJ1-2; the match to TRBD1 covers 11 bases. The CDR3 sequence is 16 residues long. Germline-derived CDR1 and CDR2 are SGHDT and YYEEEE. V trimming: 0 bases; J trimming: 4 bases; junction bases outside the gene matches: 5. The CDR3 is CASSLGRTGGSYGYTF. The CDR3 DNA reads TGTGCCAGCAGCTTGGGGCGGACAGGGGGCTCCTATGGCTACACCTTC. Full variable domain (missing parts from reference TRBV5-6 and TRBJ1-2): DAGVTQSPTHLIKTRGQQVTLRCSPKSGHDTVSWYQQALGQGPQFIFQYYEEEERQRGNFPDRFSGHQFPNYSSELNVNALLLGDSALYLCASSLGRTGGSYGYTFGSGTRLTVV.

The chain has TRBV2 and TRBJ1-5; no clear D gene. Trimming removed 5 bases from V and 6 bases from J, with 8 bases in between. The CDR3 length is 12 residues. CDR1 and CDR2 from the germline V gene are SNHLY and FYNNEI. The CDR3 loop reads CASSSTAQPQHF. CDR3 bases: TGTGCCAGCAGTTCAACAGCTCAGCCCCAGCATTTT.

The V call is TRBV9, the J call TRBJ1-3, with 7 positions matching TRBD1. The ends lost 3 bases at V and 3 bases at J; junction bases unmatched: 9. Per germline, CDR1 SGDLS and CDR2 YYNGEE. This CDR3 has 16 amino acids. DNA for the CDR3: TGTGCCAGCAGCGGCCAGGGGGTGATAGGTGGAAACACCATATATTTT. It encodes CASSGQGVIGGNTIYF.

The chain is built from TRBV3-1 (or the pseudogene TRBV3-2) and TRBJ2-5; 8 bases fit TRBD2. The germline CDR1 and CDR2 sequences are LGHDT and YNNKEL (reference sequence). The ends lost 0 bases at V and 8 bases at J; junction bases unmatched: 14. There are 17 residues in the CDR3. CDR3 nucleotides: TGTGCCAGCAGCCAAGATCATCGGCGGGGGGCGCGAGGAACCCAGTACTTC. Translated: CASSQDHRRGARGTQYF.

This chain uses TRBV27 with TRBJ2-7, with D possibly being TRBD1 (5 bases). The CDR3 is 13 amino acids. Germline V gene data show CDR1 as MNHEY and CDR2 as SMNVEV (reference sequence). Between the trimmed V and J ends, which lost 7 bases and 3 bases, there was a span of 13 bases. DNA of the CDR3: TGTGCCAGCAACTCAGGGATTAGCTACGAGCAGTACTTC. Translating it yields CASNSGISYEQYF.